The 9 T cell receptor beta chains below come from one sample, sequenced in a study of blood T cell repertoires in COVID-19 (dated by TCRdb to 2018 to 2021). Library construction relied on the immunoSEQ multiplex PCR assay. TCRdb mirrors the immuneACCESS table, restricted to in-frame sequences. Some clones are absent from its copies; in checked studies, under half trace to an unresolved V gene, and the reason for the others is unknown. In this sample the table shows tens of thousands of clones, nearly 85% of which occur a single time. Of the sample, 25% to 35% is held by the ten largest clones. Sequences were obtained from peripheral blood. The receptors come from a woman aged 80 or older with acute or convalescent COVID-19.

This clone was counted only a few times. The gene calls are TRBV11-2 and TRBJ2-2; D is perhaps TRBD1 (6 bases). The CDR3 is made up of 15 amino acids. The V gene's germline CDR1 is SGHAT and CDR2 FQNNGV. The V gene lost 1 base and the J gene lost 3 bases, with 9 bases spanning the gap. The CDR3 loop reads CASSLARGDTGELFF. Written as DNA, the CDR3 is TGTGCCAGCAGCTTAGCCAGGGGCGACACCGGGGAGCTGTTTTTT.

The CDR3 protein is CASSSGLAGVETQYF. The CDR3 coding sequence is TGTGCCAGCAGCTCGGGACTAGCGGGAGTTGAGACCCAGTACTTC. The gene calls are TRBV7-2 and TRBJ2-5; 14 bases align to TRBD2. Germline V lookup: CDR1 SGHTA, CDR2 FQGNSA. V was pared by 4 bases and J by 5 bases, with 3 bases of the junction left unmatched. The CDR3 is made up of 15 amino acids.

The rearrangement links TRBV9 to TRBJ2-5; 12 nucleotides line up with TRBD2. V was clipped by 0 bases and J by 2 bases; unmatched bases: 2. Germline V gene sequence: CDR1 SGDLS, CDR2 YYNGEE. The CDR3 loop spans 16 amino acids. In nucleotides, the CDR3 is TGTGCCAGCAGCGTAGCGCTAGCGGGAGGGCAAGAGACCCAGTACTTC. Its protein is CASSVALAGGQETQYF.

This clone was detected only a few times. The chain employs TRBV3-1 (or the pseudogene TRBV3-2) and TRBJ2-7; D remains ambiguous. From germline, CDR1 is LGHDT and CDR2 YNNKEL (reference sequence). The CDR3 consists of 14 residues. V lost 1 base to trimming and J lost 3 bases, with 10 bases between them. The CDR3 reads CASSQVIYSYEQYF. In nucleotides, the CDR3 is TGTGCCAGCAGCCAAGTTATTTACAGCTACGAGCAGTACTTC.

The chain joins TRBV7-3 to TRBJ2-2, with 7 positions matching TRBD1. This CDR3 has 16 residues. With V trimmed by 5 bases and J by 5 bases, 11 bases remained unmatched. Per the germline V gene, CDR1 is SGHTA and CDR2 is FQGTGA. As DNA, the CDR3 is TGTGCCAGCAGCCCACCGGGACAGCCAAAAACCGGGGAGCTGTTTTTT. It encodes CASSPPGQPKTGELFF.

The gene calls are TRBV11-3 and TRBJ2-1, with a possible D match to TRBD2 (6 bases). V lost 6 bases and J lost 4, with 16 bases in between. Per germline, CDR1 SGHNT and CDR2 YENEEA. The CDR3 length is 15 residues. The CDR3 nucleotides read TGTGCCAGCAGATCTGGAGGGCGGTGGTACAATGAGCAGTTCTTC. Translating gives CASRSGGRWYNEQFF.

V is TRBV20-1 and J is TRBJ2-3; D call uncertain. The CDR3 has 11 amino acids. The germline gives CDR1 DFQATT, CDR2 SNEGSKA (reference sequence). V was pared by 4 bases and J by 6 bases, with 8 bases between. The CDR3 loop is CSATLSDTQYF. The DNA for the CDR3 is TGCAGTGCTACTCTGTCGGATACGCAGTATTTT.

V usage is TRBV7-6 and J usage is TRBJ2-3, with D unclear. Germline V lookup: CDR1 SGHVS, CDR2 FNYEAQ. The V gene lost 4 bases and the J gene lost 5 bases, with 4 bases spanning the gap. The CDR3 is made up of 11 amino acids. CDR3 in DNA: TGTGCCAGCAGCTCCTTAGATACGCAGTATTTT. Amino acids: CASSSLDTQYF.

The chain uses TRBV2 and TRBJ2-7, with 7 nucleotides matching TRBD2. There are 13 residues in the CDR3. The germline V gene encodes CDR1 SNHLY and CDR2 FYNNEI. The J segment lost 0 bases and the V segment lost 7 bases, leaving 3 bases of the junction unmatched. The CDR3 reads CASTGGGSYEQYF. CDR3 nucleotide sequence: TGTGCCAGCACGGGCGGGGGCTCCTACGAGCAGTACTTC.